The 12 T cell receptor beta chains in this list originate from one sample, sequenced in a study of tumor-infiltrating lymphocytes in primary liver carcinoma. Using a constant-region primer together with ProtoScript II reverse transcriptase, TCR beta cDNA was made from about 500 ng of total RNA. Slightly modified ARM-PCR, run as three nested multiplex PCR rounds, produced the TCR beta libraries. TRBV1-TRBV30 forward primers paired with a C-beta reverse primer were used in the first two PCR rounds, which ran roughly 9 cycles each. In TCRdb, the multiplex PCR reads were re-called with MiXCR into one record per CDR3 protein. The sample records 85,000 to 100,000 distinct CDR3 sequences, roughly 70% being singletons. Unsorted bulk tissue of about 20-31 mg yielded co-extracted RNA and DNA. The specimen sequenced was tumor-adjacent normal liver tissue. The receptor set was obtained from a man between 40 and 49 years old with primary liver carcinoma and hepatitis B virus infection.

The CDR3 DNA sequence: TGTGCCAGCGGACAGGGCAGCTACAATGAGCAGTTCTTC. Protein: CASGQGSYNEQFF. The V call is TRBV12-3 or TRBV12-4, the J call TRBJ2-1; 8 bases align to TRBD1. Trimming removed 8 bases from V and 3 bases from J; junction bases left unmatched: 3. The CDR3 loop spans 13 amino acids.

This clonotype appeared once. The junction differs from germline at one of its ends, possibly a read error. The CDR3 DNA reads as TGCGCCAGCAGGTTAGGACTTTCATATGAGCAGTTCTTC. This gives the protein CASRLGLSYEQFF. This sequence joins TRBV11-3 and TRBJ2-1; the D gene is possibly TRBD2 (5 bases). Germline CDR1 reads SGHNT; CDR2 reads YENEEA. The CDR3 totals 13 residues.

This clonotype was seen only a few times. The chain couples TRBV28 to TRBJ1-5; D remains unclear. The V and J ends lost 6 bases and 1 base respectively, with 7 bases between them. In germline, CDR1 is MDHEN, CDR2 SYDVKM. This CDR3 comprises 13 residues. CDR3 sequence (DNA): TGTGCCAGCAGGGCTCAAAGCAATCAGCCCCAGCATTTT. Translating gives CASRAQSNQPQHF.

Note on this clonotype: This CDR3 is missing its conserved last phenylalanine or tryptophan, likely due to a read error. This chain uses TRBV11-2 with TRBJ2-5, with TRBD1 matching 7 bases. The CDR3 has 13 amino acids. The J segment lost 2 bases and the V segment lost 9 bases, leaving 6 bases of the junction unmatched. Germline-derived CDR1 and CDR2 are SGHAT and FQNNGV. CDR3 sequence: CASILGQQETQYL. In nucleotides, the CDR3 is TGTGCCAGTATCCTGGGACAGCAAGAGACCCAGTACTTA.

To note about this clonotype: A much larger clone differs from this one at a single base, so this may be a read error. In DNA form, the CDR3 reads TGTGCCAGCAGTTACTCGGGCAGGGGGCAAGGGACCCGGTACTTC. As protein: CASSYSGRGQGTRYF. This chain joins TRBV6-5 and TRBJ2-5; 8 positions match TRBD1. This CDR3 has 15 residues. The germline gives CDR1 MNHEY, CDR2 SVGAGI.

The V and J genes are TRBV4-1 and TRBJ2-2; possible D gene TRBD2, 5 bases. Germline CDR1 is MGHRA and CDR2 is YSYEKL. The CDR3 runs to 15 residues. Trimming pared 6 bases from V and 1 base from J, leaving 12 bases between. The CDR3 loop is CASRQSSWNTGELFF. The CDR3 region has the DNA TGCGCCAGCAGACAATCTAGCTGGAACACCGGGGAGCTGTTTTTT.

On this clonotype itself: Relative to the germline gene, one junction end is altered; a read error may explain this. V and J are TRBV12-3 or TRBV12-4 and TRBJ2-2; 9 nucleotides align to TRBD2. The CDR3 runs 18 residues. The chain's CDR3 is CASSLAGTSSANTGELFF. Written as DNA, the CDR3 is TGTGCCAGCAGTTTAGCCGGGACTAGCAGCGCGAACACCGGGGAGCTATTTTTT.

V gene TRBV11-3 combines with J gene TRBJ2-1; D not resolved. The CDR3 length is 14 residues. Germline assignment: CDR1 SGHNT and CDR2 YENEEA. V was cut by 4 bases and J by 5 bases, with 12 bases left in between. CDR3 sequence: CASSWPSRDNEQFF. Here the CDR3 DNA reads TGTGCCAGCAGCTGGCCAAGTCGCGACAATGAGCAGTTCTTC. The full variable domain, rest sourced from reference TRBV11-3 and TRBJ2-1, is EAGVVQSPRYKIIEKKQPVAFWCNPISGHNTLYWYLQNLGQGPELLIRYENEEAVDDSQLPKDRFSAERLKGVDSTLKIQPAELGDSAVYLCASSWPSRDNEQFFGPGTRLTVL.

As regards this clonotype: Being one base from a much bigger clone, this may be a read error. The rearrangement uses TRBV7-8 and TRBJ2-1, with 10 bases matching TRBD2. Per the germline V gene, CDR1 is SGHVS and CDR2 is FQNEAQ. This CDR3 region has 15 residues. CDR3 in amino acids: CASSLALAGVHEQLF. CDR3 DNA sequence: TGTGCCAGCAGCTTAGCGCTAGCGGGAGTACATGAGCAGTTATTC.

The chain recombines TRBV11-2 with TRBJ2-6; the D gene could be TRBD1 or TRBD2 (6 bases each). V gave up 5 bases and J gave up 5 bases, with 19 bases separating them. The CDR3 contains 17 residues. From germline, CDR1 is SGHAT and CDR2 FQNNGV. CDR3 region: CASSIVGGAARANVLTF. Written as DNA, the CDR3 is TGTGCCAGCAGCATAGTGGGGGGCGCAGCTAGGGCCAACGTCCTGACTTTC.

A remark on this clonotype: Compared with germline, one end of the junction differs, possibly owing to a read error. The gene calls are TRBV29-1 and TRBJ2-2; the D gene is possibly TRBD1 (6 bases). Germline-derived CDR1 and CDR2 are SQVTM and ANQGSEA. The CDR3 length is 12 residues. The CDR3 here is CSVVRDTGELVF. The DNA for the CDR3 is TGCAGCGTTGTCAGGGACACCGGGGAGCTCGTTTTT.

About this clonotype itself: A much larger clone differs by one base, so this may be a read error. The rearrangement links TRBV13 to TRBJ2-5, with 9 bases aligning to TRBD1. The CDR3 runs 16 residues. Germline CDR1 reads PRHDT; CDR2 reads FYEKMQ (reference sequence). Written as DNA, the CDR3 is TGTGCCTGCAGCTTAGATGTCGGACAGGGGTCGGAGACCCAGTACTTC. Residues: CACSLDVGQGSETQYF.